This T cell receptor beta chain was captured by sequencing in a study of cytotoxic CD8 clonotypes in ibrutinib-treated CLL. Study-wide background: On average, each sample had about 260,000 productive templates and tens of thousands of productive rearrangements. Overall study findings and caveats: Sampling times (in sustained-remission versus progressing patients) were not the same.

Generated by immunoSEQ multiplex PCR, the TCRdb table keeps only in-frame clones and is missing some. This table holds over 200,000 clones, about four fifths found once. Concerning this clone itself: Its specificity is unknown.

Deletions cut 8 bases from V and 9 bases from J, with 14 bases between. The CDR3 totals 12 residues. Germline V gives CDR1 LNHDA, CDR2 SQIVND (reference sequence). The source material was PBMCs, sampled after 12 months of ibrutinib treatment. The rearrangement links TRBV19 to TRBJ2-1; perhaps TRBD2 as D (6 bases). This clonotype originated in a human donor with chronic lymphocytic leukemia. In DNA form, the CDR3 reads TGTGCCAGTGCACCGGGGGTTAGTGAGCAGTTCTTC. This encodes CASAPGVSEQFF.